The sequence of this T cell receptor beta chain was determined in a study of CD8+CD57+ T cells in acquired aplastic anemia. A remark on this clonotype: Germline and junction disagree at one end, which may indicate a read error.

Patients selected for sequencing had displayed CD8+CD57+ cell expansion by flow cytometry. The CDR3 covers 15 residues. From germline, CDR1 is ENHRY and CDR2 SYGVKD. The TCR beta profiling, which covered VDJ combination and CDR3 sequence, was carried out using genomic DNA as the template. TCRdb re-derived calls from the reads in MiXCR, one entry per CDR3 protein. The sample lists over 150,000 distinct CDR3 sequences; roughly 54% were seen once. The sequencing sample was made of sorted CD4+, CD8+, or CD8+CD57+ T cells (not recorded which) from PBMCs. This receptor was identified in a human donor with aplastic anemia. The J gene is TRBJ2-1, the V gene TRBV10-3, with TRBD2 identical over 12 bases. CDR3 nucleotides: TGTGTCATCAGGAAACTAGCGGGGGGACTTGATGAGCAGTTCTTC. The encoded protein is CVIRKLAGGLDEQFF.